These 7 T cell receptor beta chains originate from one sample sequenced in a study of OX40 agonist ivuxolimab in advanced cancers. Library method: the immunoSEQ multiplex PCR assay. TCRdb carries this immuneACCESS record with in-frame sequences only. Its versions omit some clonotypes, under half of them owing to an unresolved V gene in the studies checked, with the rest unexplained. The sample includes 74,000 or so clones, with roughly 81% observed a single time. The ten top clones hold 2% to 2.5% of the sample. Sample: CD4+ or CD8+ T cells sorted from blood, taken in a trial of the OX40 agonist ivuxolimab. These receptors were obtained from an adult with an advanced solid tumor such as melanoma, head and neck, liver or kidney cancer.

The chain employs TRBV15 and TRBJ2-7; TRBD1 agrees at 8 bases. V was clipped by 2 bases and J by 8 bases; unmatched bases: 14. Germline values: CDR1 LNHNV, CDR2 YYDKDF (reference sequence). This CDR3 comprises 16 residues. The CDR3, as DNA: TGTGCCACCAGCAGATCACTCTTAGGACAGGGAGATAAGCAGTACTTC. As protein: CATSRSLLGQGDKQYF.

The chain has TRBV28 and TRBJ1-5, with a weak D call TRBD1 (5 bases). V lost 8 bases and J 3 bases, leaving 11 bases between the germline ends. The CDR3 contains 13 residues. Germline lookup yields CDR1 MDHEN and CDR2 SYDVKM. The CDR3 bases are TGTGCCAGCTCGGGGGGACTCAATCAGCCCCAGCATTTT. Translating it yields CASSGGLNQPQHF.

The chain employs TRBV28 and TRBJ2-7; a possible D gene is TRBD1 (5 bases). Germline V gene data show CDR1 as MDHEN and CDR2 as SYDVKM. V lost 6 bases and J lost 0, with 9 bases in between. This CDR3 is 13 amino acids long. CDR3 sequence reads: CASSPGSSYEQYF. The CDR3 coding sequence is TGTGCCAGCAGCCCAGGGTCCTCCTACGAGCAGTACTTC.

The chain uses TRBV7-9 and TRBJ2-7; 7 nucleotides agree with TRBD2. V shed 3 bases, J shed 1 base, and the junction held 9 bases outside the gene matches. Germline values: CDR1 SEHNR, CDR2 FQNEAQ (reference sequence). This CDR3 is built from 16 residues. CDR3 region: CASSLGLEGLSYEQYF. The DNA of the CDR3 is TGTGCCAGCAGCTTGGGACTTGAGGGACTATCCTACGAGCAGTACTTC.

J is TRBJ2-2 and V is TRBV5-4; 11 positions match TRBD1. V was pared by 5 bases and J by 6 bases, with 9 bases of the junction left unmatched. The CDR3 is made up of 16 amino acids. Germline loops: CDR1 SGHNT, CDR2 YYREEE (reference sequence). The CDR3 is CASRAGTGGLAGELFF. The CDR3, as DNA: TGTGCCAGCAGAGCCGGGACAGGGGGACTCGCCGGGGAGCTGTTTTTT.

This chain uses TRBV5-6 with TRBJ2-2; D gene uncertain. The CDR3 runs to 13 residues. V was trimmed by 0 bases and J by 8 bases, leaving 8 bases between them. Per germline, CDR1 SGHDT and CDR2 YYEEEE. The CDR3 sequence: CASSLADGGELFF. The CDR3 region has the DNA TGTGCCAGCAGCTTGGCAGATGGGGGGGAGCTGTTTTTT.

This chain links TRBV13 with TRBJ2-3, with TRBD2 matching over 9 bases. This CDR3 is built from 15 residues. V gave up 3 bases and J gave up 10 bases; unmatched junction bases: 11. The germline gives CDR1 PRHDT, CDR2 FYEKMQ (reference sequence). The CDR3 loop reads CASSLEAGGSRAQYF. Written as DNA, the CDR3 is TGTGCCAGCAGCTTGGAGGCGGGGGGGTCCAGAGCGCAGTATTTT. The variable domain in full, with the rest retrieved from reference TRBV13 and TRBJ2-3, is AAGVIQSPRHLIKEKRETATLKCYPIPRHDTVYWYQQGPGQDPQFLISFYEKMQSDKGSIPDRFSAQQFSDYHSELNMSSLELGDSALYFCASSLEAGGSRAQYFGPGTRLTVL.